This T cell receptor (beta chain) was obtained from a study of cytomegalovirus exposure and HLA in healthy donors. While unrecorded immune exposures were likely, the donors were nominally healthy when sampled. General study points: TCR beta V segments were, for the most part, productive about 87% or about 30% of the time in an earlier analysis. CMV serostatus was the sole immune exposure information available.

Note on this clone: Its target is unknown.

The PCR used 60 Vbeta and 13 Jbeta primers. TCRdb's table, derived via immunoSEQ multiplex PCR, lists solely in-frame clones and lacks some. The sample yields roughly 180,000 clones, roughly 79% seen once. This TCR came from a man aged 50 or older in good health and CMV-seropositive. Sequenced sample: PBMCs.

CDR3 sequence reads: CASSQGTYNEQFF. The DNA of the CDR3 is TGTGCCAGCAGTCAGGGAACCTACAATGAGCAGTTCTTC. The chain employs TRBV27 and TRBJ2-1; TRBD1 is a possible D gene (5 bases). V shed 5 bases and J shed 2 bases, with 7 bases lying between them. This CDR3 spans 13 amino acids. Per germline, CDR1 MNHEY and CDR2 SMNVEV (reference sequence).